This TCR beta chain was recovered during a study of shared clonotypes between healthy human individuals. For every subset, genomic DNA was evenly distributed across several immunoSEQ plates. Template for every sorted-subset replicate PCR totaled about 200 ng DNA, 25,000 to 35,000 T cell genomes. Assay: immunoSEQ multiplex PCR; the TCRdb copy retains only in-frame clones and omits some. The profile shows about 2 million clones, about 95% of them singletons. Study-wide results and caveats: Rarefaction demonstrated incomplete sorted-subset sequencing despite large depth.

Notes on this clone: Its target is unknown.

The naive CD8 fraction comprised CD45RO-negative cells positively selected for CCR7 and excluded terminally differentiated effector memory CD45RA+ cells. All the donors were Caucasian adults who lived in Nashville, Tennessee. The origin of this receptor is a man younger than 35 in good health. The sequenced sample was naive CD8+ T cells sorted from blood.

The CDR3 reads CASSPGTGLATSYEQYF. In DNA form, the CDR3 reads TGTGCCAGCAGCCCAGGGACTGGGCTAGCTACGTCCTACGAGCAGTACTTC. The chain uses TRBV5-4 and TRBJ2-7; the D gene is possibly TRBD2 (6 bases). The CDR3 covers 17 residues. V was trimmed by 4 bases and J by 1 base, leaving 21 bases between them. The V gene's germline CDR1 is SGHNT and CDR2 YYREEE (reference sequence).